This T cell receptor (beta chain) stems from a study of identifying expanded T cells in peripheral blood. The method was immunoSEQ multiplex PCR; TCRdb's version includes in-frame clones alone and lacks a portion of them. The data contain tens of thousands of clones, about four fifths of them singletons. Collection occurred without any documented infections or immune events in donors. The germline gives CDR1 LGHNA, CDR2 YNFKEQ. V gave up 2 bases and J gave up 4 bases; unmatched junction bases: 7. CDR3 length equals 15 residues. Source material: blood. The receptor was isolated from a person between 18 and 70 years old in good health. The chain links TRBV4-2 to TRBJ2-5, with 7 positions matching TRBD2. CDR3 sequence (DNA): TGTGCCAGCAGCCAAAGTGCGGGGGTTGCAGAGACCCAGTACTTC. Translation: CASSQSAGVAETQYF.